The 22 T cell receptor beta chains reported below all come from one sample, sequenced in a study of cytomegalovirus exposure and HLA in healthy donors (dated by TCRdb to 2016 to 2017). Library preparation was by the immunoSEQ multiplex PCR assay. A mixture of 60 forward primers for TCR Vbeta segments and 13 reverse primers for TCR Jbeta segments was used in the multiplex PCR. The source is immuneACCESS, and TCRdb retained only in-frame sequences with V and J called. Part of the clones is not carried over; for the studies checked, unresolved V genes explain less than half of this, and the remainder is unexplained. The sample table holds about 230,000 clones, of which over 65% were seen once. The ten biggest clones cover about 2.5% of the sample. Sequenced input: PBMCs. Source of these receptors: a woman aged 55-69 years in good health and CMV-seropositive.

The rearrangement joins TRBV19 to TRBJ1-4; 9 nucleotides line up with TRBD1. With V trimmed by 7 bases and J by 6 bases, 9 bases remained unmatched. CDR3 size: 15 residues. Germline assignment: CDR1 LNHDA and CDR2 SQIVND (reference sequence). CDR3 residues: CASTATGTGYEKLFF. As DNA, the CDR3 is TGTGCCAGTACCGCCACCGGGACAGGGTATGAAAAACTGTTTTTT.

This chain uses TRBV18 with TRBJ1-5; D not certain. This CDR3 comprises 15 residues. V was pared by 2 bases and J by 0 bases, with 8 bases between. Germline loops: CDR1 KGHSH, CDR2 LQKENI. The CDR3 loop reads CASSPTRYSNQPQHF. Here the CDR3 DNA reads TGTGCCAGCTCACCAACCAGATATAGCAATCAGCCCCAGCATTTT.

J is TRBJ2-5 and V is TRBV5-4; TRBD2 matches at 11 bases. Germline V CDR1 and CDR2: SGHNT, YYREEE (reference sequence). J gave up 4 bases and V 4 bases, and 9 bases lay outside the gene matches. The CDR3 is 16 amino acids. In DNA form, the CDR3 reads TGTGCCAGCAGCCAAGGACTAGCGGGCCAGAGAGAGACCCAGTACTTC. This gives the protein CASSQGLAGQRETQYF.

The CDR3 DNA is TGTGCCAGCAGTGCCTCCGCGGGGCGAGAGACCCAGTACTTC. It specifies CASSASAGRETQYF. This chain joins TRBV6-1 and TRBJ2-5, with a possible D match to TRBD2 (6 bases). The CDR3 has 14 amino acids. The germline gives CDR1 MNHNS, CDR2 SASEGT. V lost 4 bases to trimming and J lost 4 bases, with 13 bases between them.

V gene TRBV2 combines with J gene TRBJ2-5; D perhaps matches TRBD2 (5 bases). The end of the DNA fits TRBJ2-7 better, so the J call may be wrong. CDR1 and CDR2 from the germline V gene are SNHLY and FYNNEI. The CDR3 is 12 residues long. The CDR3 reads CASTPGSYEQYF. The CDR3 DNA follows: TGTGCCAGCACCCCGGGGAGCTACGAGCAGTACTTC.

J is TRBJ1-2 and V is TRBV9, with 7 bases aligning to TRBD1. The CDR3 spans 15 residues. Looked up from germline, CDR1 is SGDLS and CDR2 is YYNGEE. V was pared by 4 bases and J by 7 bases, with 13 bases of the junction left unmatched. CDR3 loop: CASSPRGDRDGGYTF. The CDR3 DNA reads as TGTGCCAGCAGCCCGAGGGGAGACAGGGATGGTGGCTACACCTTC. Complete variable domain (other parts from reference TRBV9 and TRBJ1-2): DSGVTQTPKHLITATGQRVTLRCSPRSGDLSVYWYQQSLDQGLQFLIQYYNGEERAKGNILERFSAQQFPDLHSELNLSSLELGDSALYFCASSPRGDRDGGYTFGSGTRLTVV.

Of note for this clone: Other DNA sequences in the same sample also yield this CDR3. The CDR3 spells CASLQGQIPNTGELFF. CDR3 DNA sequence: TGTGCCAGCCTACAGGGACAGATTCCGAACACCGGGGAGCTGTTTTTT. The chain has TRBV28 and TRBJ2-2, with 7 bases matching TRBD1. This CDR3 contains 16 residues. V lost 8 bases to trimming and J lost 0 bases; unmatched junction nucleotides: 9. CDR1 is MDHEN and CDR2 is SYDVKM in the germline V gene.

This chain links TRBV5-4 with TRBJ2-5; tentatively, D is TRBD2 (8 bases). The CDR3 runs 14 residues. Between the trimmed V and J ends, which lost 4 bases and 5 bases, there was a span of 15 bases. Germline loops: CDR1 SGHNT, CDR2 YYREEE (reference sequence). CDR3 DNA: TGTGCCAGCAGCGCGGGACAGCGGGAGGAGACCCAGTACTTC. Its translation is CASSAGQREETQYF.

J is TRBJ1-4 and V is TRBV28; 7 nucleotides agree with TRBD1. The CDR3 extends over 14 amino acids. The germline V gene encodes CDR1 MDHEN and CDR2 SYDVKM. Losses at the gene ends were 4 bases for V and 10 bases for J; bases not matched to a gene: 9. The CDR3, as DNA: TGTGCCAGCAGTTCTGGGACAGACGCCCGAAAACTGTTTTTT. Residues: CASSSGTDARKLFF.

The V and J genes are TRBV2 and TRBJ2-1, with unresolved D. CDR1 and CDR2 (germline): SNHLY, FYNNEI. V was clipped by 6 bases and J by 4 bases, with 13 bases between them. CDR3 size: 14 residues. CDR3 DNA sequence: TGTGCCAGCAGGGTGGGTGCGGATTACAATGAGCAGTTCTTC. Translated, it gives CASRVGADYNEQFF.

The V and J genes are TRBV29-1 and TRBJ1-1; no firm D call. Germline CDR1 is SQVTM and CDR2 is ANQGSEA. Trimming stripped 3 bases from V and 4 bases from J, with 9 bases between. The CDR3 runs to 12 residues. The DNA for the CDR3 is TGCAGCGTTGATGCCTACAGCACTGAAGCTTTCTTT. Translation: CSVDAYSTEAFF.

The genes are TRBV11-2 and TRBJ2-3; tentative D call: TRBD2 (6 bases). The CDR3 runs 15 residues. Between the trimmed V and J ends, which lost 5 bases and 6 bases, there was a span of 18 bases. Germline lookup yields CDR1 SGHAT and CDR2 FQNNGV. CDR3 sequence: CASSPLTSGRDTQYF. The CDR3 coding sequence is TGTGCCAGCAGCCCTCTAACCTCAGGGAGGGATACGCAGTATTTT.

The chain carries TRBV10-1 and TRBJ1-1; D unresolved. The CDR3 is made up of 13 amino acids. V lost 3 bases, J lost 5 bases, and 10 bases lay in between. Per the germline V gene, CDR1 is WNHNN and CDR2 is SYGVQD (reference sequence). CDR3 in amino acids: CASSDRGRTEAFF. The DNA for the CDR3 is TGCGCCAGCAGTGATCGTGGCAGGACTGAAGCTTTCTTT.

This chain joins TRBV28 and TRBJ1-5, with 8 bases fitting TRBD1. The CDR3 loop spans 13 amino acids. The ends lost 4 bases at V and 5 bases at J; junction bases unmatched: 1. Germline V gene data show CDR1 as MDHEN and CDR2 as SYDVKM. In DNA, the CDR3 is TGTGCCAGCAGTTCCAGGGGGCATCAGCCCCAGCATTTT. Translated, it gives CASSSRGHQPQHF.

The chain is built from TRBV5-1 and TRBJ1-5; 7 nucleotides align to TRBD1. The CDR3 extends over 15 amino acids. The germline V gene has CDR1 SGHRS and CDR2 YFSETQ. Trimming removed 4 bases from V and 0 bases from J; junction bases left unmatched: 4. The CDR3 region is CASSPGTDSNQPQHF. The CDR3 DNA reads as TGCGCCAGCAGCCCGGGGACAGATAGCAATCAGCCCCAGCATTTT.

The V and J genes are TRBV2 and TRBJ1-4; D is uncertain. CDR1 and CDR2 (germline): SNHLY, FYNNEI. Trimming cost V 4 bases and J 3 bases, with 12 bases left between them. This CDR3 region has 15 residues. The CDR3 nucleotides are TGTGCCAGCAGTGTTTCCACAGCACCTAATGAAAAACTGTTTTTT. Residues: CASSVSTAPNEKLFF.

Points on this clone: The junction shows a germline mismatch at one end, possibly a read error. The CDR3 protein is CASREDRFSPLHF. The CDR3 region has the DNA TGTGCCAGCAGGGAAGACAGGTTTTCACCCCTCCACTTT. The chain carries TRBV2 and TRBJ1-6; D might be TRBD1 (6 bases). Germline V gene sequence: CDR1 SNHLY, CDR2 FYNNEI. The length of the CDR3 is 13 residues.

The genes are TRBV7-9 and TRBJ2-7; 7 bases line up with TRBD2. Trimming removed 2 bases from V and 6 bases from J; junction bases left unmatched: 7. This CDR3 has 14 amino acids. The germline V gene has CDR1 SEHNR and CDR2 FQNEAQ (reference sequence). The CDR3 DNA sequence: TGTGCCAGCAGCTTAAGTGCGGGAGATGGCGAGCAGTACTTC. Protein product: CASSLSAGDGEQYF.

This chain uses TRBV5-1 with TRBJ2-1; weak D call: TRBD2 (7 bases). Germline assignment: CDR1 SGHRS and CDR2 YFSETQ. V gave up 4 bases and J gave up 5 bases, with 19 bases separating them. CDR3 length: 16 amino acids. In nucleotides, the CDR3 is TGCGCCAGCAGCGGGGGGGGAACAGGGTTTCACAATGAGCAGTTCTTC. It translates to CASSGGGTGFHNEQFF. Together with reference TRBV5-1 and TRBJ2-1, the CDR3 gives the full variable domain: KAGVTQTPRYLIKTRGQQVTLSCSPISGHRSVSWYQQTPGQGLQFLFEYFSETQRNKGNFPGRFSGRQFSNSRSEMNVSTLELGDSALYLCASSGGGTGFHNEQFFGPGTRLTVL.

This sequence joins TRBV18 and TRBJ2-1; a possible D gene is TRBD2 (6 bases). Between the trimmed V and J ends, which lost 3 bases and 3 bases, there was a span of 12 bases. Germline V CDR1 and CDR2: KGHSH, LQKENI. The CDR3 extends over 15 amino acids. CDR3 residues: CASSPMSGSYNEQFF. CDR3 DNA sequence: TGTGCCAGCTCACCCATGTCCGGGAGCTACAATGAGCAGTTCTTC.

The V call is TRBV9, the J call TRBJ2-6; perhaps TRBD2 as D (5 bases). V lost 4 bases and J lost 0, with 8 bases in between. Per germline, CDR1 SGDLS and CDR2 YYNGEE. The CDR3 is 15 residues long. CDR3 DNA sequence: TGTGCCAGCAGCCTCGGGGTCTCTGGGGCCAACGTCCTGACTTTC. Protein sequence: CASSLGVSGANVLTF.

The chain uses TRBV5-1 and TRBJ2-3; weak D call: TRBD2 (6 bases). Trimming left V 3 bases short and J 4 bases short, with 18 bases between. Germline CDR1 SGHRS, CDR2 YFSETQ. This CDR3 comprises 16 residues. The CDR3 region is CASSSPSRRGPDTQYF. CDR3 DNA: TGCGCCAGCAGCTCGCCTAGCCGGAGGGGCCCAGATACGCAGTATTTT.